The 20 T cell receptor beta chains in this list originate from one sample, sequenced in a study of blood T cells in healthy people across ages. It was with a sample-barcoded 5' primer and a J-beta primer mix that a second PCR of about 6 to 12 cycles was run. TCRdb re-called the 5' RACE reads with MiXCR, one entry per CDR3 protein. The sample includes 650,000 to 900,000 distinct CDR3 sequences, around 68% seen only once; the top ten take 25% to 35%. Sequenced: blood. The origin of the receptors is a man aged 30 to 45 in good health.

The chain combines TRBV9 with TRBJ1-2; D gene ambiguous. The V gene lost 0 bases and the J gene lost 8 bases, with 14 bases spanning the gap. Germline V CDR1 and CDR2: SGDLS, YYNGEE. This CDR3 contains 14 residues. CDR3 region: CASSVATRTRGYTF. CDR3 sequence (DNA): TGTGCCAGCAGCGTAGCTACCCGGACCAGGGGCTACACCTTC.

The V call is TRBV6-2 or TRBV6-3, the J call TRBJ2-1; D gene uncertain. Germline assignment: CDR1 MNHEY and CDR2 SVGEGT. This CDR3 contains 13 residues. V was shortened by 4 bases and J by 5 bases, with 9 bases between the two germline ends. Written as DNA, the CDR3 is TGTGCCAGCAGTTCTCCCCACGACAATGAGCAGTTCTTC. This codes for CASSSPHDNEQFF.

This clonotype has a handful of counts. This rearrangement joins TRBV6-2 or TRBV6-3 to TRBJ2-7, with D maybe TRBD2 (6 bases). The germline V gene encodes CDR1 MNHEY and CDR2 SVGEGT. V shed 10 bases and J shed 0 bases, with 10 bases lying between them. The CDR3 is 12 amino acids. In DNA form, the CDR3 reads TGTGCCACAAGGAGGGACTCCTACGAGCAGTACTTC. This encodes CATRRDSYEQYF.

Written as DNA, the CDR3 is TGTGCCAGCAGCTTAAGGACGGGGAAAATAGCTTTCTTT. As protein: CASSLRTGKIAFF. The chain recombines TRBV7-8 with TRBJ1-1; D not certain. Trimming cost V 2 bases and J 10 bases, with 14 bases left between them. The CDR3 has 13 amino acids. In germline, CDR1 is SGHVS, CDR2 FQNEAQ.

The rearrangement links TRBV20-1 to TRBJ2-5; D ambiguous. CDR3 size: 14 residues. Germline CDR1 and CDR2: DFQATT and SNEGSKA (reference sequence). Trimming removed 0 bases from V and 2 bases from J, with 10 bases in between. The CDR3: CSARDRVVQETQYF. The CDR3 DNA sequence: TGCAGTGCTAGAGATAGGGTGGTTCAAGAGACCCAGTACTTC.

Note on this clonotype: The DNA is left out, because the CDR3 cannot be placed on it with certainty; the CDR3 is given as TCRdb lists it. The chain employs TRBV11-2 and TRBJ2-1; TRBD1, the table's D call, lacks a check against the DNA. The CDR3 totals 21 residues, both ends included. The germline V gene has CDR1 SGHAT and CDR2 FQNNGV. The CDR3 spells CASSFYICSASRTGLRNEQFF.

The rearrangement links TRBV3-1 to TRBJ1-6; no firm D call. V was shortened by 0 bases and J by 2 bases, with 11 bases between the two germline ends. Germline loops: CDR1 LGHDT, CDR2 YNNKEL (reference sequence). This CDR3 is built from 17 residues. The CDR3 loop reads CASSQDGSLTYNSPLHF. The DNA of the CDR3 is TGTGCCAGCAGCCAAGATGGGAGTCTGACCTATAATTCACCCCTCCACTTT.

CDR3 in DNA: TGTGCCAGCGGCCAAAGGGGGCAGACCTATGGCTACACCTTC. It translates to CASGQRGQTYGYTF. The genes are TRBV12-3 or TRBV12-4 and TRBJ1-2; 7 nucleotides align to TRBD1. With V trimmed by 8 bases and J by 4 bases, 10 bases remained unmatched. The CDR3 consists of 14 residues.

V is TRBV10-3 and J is TRBJ2-3; either TRBD1 or TRBD2 may supply D (5 bases each). The germline CDR1 and CDR2 sequences are ENHRY and SYGVKD. The CDR3 contains 14 residues. With 11 bases removed from V and 4 bases from J, the gap between germline ends came to 19 bases. CDR3 nucleotides: TGTGCCGCCGCTCGTGGGGCGGGCCCAGATACGCAGTATTTT. Translation gives CAAARGAGPDTQYF.

The chain links TRBV7-2 to TRBJ2-1; D assignment may be TRBD1 or TRBD2 (5 bases each). Trimming shortened V by 5 bases and J by 2 bases, and 16 bases separated the two germline ends. The germline gives CDR1 SGHTA, CDR2 FQGNSA. This CDR3 contains 16 residues. The DNA for the CDR3 is TGTGCCAGCAGCGCCCCCGGGACGGTAACCTACAATGAGCAGTTCTTC. Translating gives CASSAPGTVTYNEQFF.

The chain couples TRBV7-9 to TRBJ1-2; the D gene is possibly TRBD1 (6 bases). Trimming removed 8 bases at V and 4 bases at J, with 14 bases between. The germline V gene has CDR1 SEHNR and CDR2 FQNEAQ (reference sequence). This CDR3 has 13 amino acids. Here the CDR3 DNA reads TGTGCCAGCCGCCCGGAGGGGGGCTATGGCTACACCTTC. It yields the protein CASRPEGGYGYTF.

V is TRBV7-2 and J is TRBJ2-5; 7 bases fit TRBD1. Germline trimming cut 4 bases from V and 2 bases from J; bases unmatched to any gene: 7. CDR3 length: 15 amino acids. In germline, CDR1 is SGHTA, CDR2 FQGNSA. The CDR3 DNA follows: TGTGCCAGCAGCTCCAGGGGGACGGGGCAAGAGACCCAGTACTTC. Translation gives CASSSRGTGQETQYF.

CDR3: CASSLVSTLGYTF. The DNA for the CDR3 is TGTGCCAGCAGTTTAGTCAGTACCCTGGGCTACACCTTC. The V and J genes are TRBV12-3 or TRBV12-4 and TRBJ1-2; D uncertain. The CDR3 consists of 13 residues. Trimming shortened V by 1 base and J by 8 bases, and 11 bases separated the two germline ends.

The V and J genes are TRBV27 and TRBJ1-6; D may be TRBD1 (6 bases). The CDR3 consists of 14 residues. Trimming cost V 3 bases and J 7 bases, with 10 bases left between them. Germline V CDR1 and CDR2: MNHEY, SMNVEV (reference sequence). CDR3 protein: CASSFGQFNSPLHF. CDR3 sequence (DNA): TGTGCCAGCAGTTTTGGACAGTTCAATTCACCCCTCCACTTT.

At least ten counts were recorded for this clonotype. The chain has TRBV7-2 and TRBJ2-3; perhaps TRBD1 as D (6 bases). The V end lost 3 bases, the J end lost 0 bases, and 16 bases lay between the germline ends. The CDR3 is 17 residues long. Germline-derived CDR1 and CDR2 are SGHTA and FQGNSA. CDR3 amino acids: CASSFGFQGSSTDTQYF. CDR3 coding DNA: TGTGCCAGCAGCTTCGGTTTCCAGGGGTCTAGCACAGATACGCAGTATTTT.

This rearrangement joins TRBV20-1 to TRBJ2-7, with 9 bases that match TRBD1. With V trimmed by 5 bases and J by 5 bases, 7 bases remained unmatched. Germline CDR1 DFQATT, CDR2 SNEGSKA (reference sequence). The CDR3 extends over 13 amino acids. CDR3 in DNA: TGCAGTGCTTACGGGACAGGGATCCACGAGCAGTACTTC. Protein product: CSAYGTGIHEQYF.

The rearrangement joins TRBV3-1 to TRBJ2-1; D not resolved. V lost 0 bases, J lost 3 bases, and 9 bases lay in between. Germline CDR1 reads LGHDT; CDR2 reads YNNKEL (reference sequence). The CDR3 contains 15 residues. CDR3 DNA: TGTGCCAGCAGCCAAGAACCTACCTTCTACAATGAGCAGTTCTTC. Protein: CASSQEPTFYNEQFF.

This chain links TRBV20-1 with TRBJ2-1; 7 nucleotides match TRBD1. The ends lost 5 bases at V and 10 bases at J; junction bases unmatched: 17. The CDR3 extends over 15 amino acids. Germline lookup yields CDR1 DFQATT and CDR2 SNEGSKA (reference sequence). As DNA, the CDR3 is TGCAGTGCTGGGAACCGGGACAGCTCAAGAAGGGAGCAGTTCTTC. This sequence encodes CSAGNRDSSRREQFF.

The chain recombines TRBV6-5 with TRBJ2-5; D tentatively reads TRBD1 or TRBD2 (5 bases each). The J call may be in error: the DNA end matches TRBJ2-7 better. The CDR3 spans 17 residues. Germline V CDR1 and CDR2: MNHEY, SVGAGI. CDR3 sequence reads: CASSYSPTGQRTYEQYF. CDR3 DNA: TGTGCCAGCAGTTACTCCCCTACGGGGCAGCGTACCTACGAGCAGTACTTC.

V is TRBV4-3 and J is TRBJ2-3; TRBD1 is a possible D gene (5 bases). The V gene's germline CDR1 is LGHNA and CDR2 YSLEER. This CDR3 comprises 17 residues. Trimming cost V 6 bases and J 2 bases, with 21 bases left between them. The CDR3, as DNA: TGCGCCAGCAGACCGACGGAGACAGCACGGCACACAGATACGCAGTATTTT. It is translated as CASRPTETARHTDTQYF.